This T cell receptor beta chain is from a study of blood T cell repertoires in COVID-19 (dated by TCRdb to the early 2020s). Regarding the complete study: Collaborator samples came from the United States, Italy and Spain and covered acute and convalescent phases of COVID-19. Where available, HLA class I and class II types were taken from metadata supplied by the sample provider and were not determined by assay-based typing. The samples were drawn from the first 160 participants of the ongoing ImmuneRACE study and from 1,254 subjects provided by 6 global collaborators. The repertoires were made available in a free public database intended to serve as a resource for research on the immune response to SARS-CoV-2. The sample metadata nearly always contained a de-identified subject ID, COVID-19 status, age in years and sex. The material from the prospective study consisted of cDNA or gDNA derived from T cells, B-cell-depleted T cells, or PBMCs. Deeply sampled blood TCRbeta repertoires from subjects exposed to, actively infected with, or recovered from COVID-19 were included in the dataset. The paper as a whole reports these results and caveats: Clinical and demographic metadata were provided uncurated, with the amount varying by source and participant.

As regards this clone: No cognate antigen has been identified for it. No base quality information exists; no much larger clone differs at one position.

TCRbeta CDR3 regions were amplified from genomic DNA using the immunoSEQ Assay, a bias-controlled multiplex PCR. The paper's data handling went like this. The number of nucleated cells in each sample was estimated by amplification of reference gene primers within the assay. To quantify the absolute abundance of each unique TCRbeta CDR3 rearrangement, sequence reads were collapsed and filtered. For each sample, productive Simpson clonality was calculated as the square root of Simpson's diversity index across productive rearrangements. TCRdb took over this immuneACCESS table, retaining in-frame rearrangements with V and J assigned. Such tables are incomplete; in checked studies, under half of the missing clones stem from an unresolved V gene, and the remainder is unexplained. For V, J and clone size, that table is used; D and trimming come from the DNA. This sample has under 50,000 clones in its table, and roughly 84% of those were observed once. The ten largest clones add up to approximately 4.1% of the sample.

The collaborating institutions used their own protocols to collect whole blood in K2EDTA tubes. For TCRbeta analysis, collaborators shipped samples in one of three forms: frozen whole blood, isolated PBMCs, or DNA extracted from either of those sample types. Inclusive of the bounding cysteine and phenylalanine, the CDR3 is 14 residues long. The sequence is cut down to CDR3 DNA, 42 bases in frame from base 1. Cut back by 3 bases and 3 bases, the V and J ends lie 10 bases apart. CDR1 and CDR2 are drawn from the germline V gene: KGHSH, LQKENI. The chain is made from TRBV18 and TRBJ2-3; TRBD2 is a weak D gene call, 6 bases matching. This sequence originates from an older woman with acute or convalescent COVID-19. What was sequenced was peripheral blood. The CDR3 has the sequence CASSPTSATDTQYF. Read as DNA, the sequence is TGTGCCAGCTCACCGACTAGTGCAACAGATACGCAGTATTTT.